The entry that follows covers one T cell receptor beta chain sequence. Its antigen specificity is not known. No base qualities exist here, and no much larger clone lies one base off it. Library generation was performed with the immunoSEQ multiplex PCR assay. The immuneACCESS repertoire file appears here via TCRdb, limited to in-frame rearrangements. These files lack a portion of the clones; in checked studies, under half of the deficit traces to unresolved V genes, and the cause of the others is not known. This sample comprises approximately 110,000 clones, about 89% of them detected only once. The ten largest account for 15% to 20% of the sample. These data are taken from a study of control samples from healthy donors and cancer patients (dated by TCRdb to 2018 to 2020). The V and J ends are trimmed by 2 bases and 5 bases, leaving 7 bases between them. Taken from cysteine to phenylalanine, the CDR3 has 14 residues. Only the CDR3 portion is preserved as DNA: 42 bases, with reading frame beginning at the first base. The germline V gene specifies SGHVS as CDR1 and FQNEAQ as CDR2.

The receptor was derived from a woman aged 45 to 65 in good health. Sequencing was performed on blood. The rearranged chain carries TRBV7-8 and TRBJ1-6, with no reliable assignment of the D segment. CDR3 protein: CASSLRTNNSPLHF. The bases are TGTGCCAGCAGCTTACGAACAAATAATTCACCCCTCCACTTT.